Listed here are 13 T cell receptor beta chains from one sample, sequenced in a study of T cells in narcolepsy listed by TCRdb under 2018. Libraries were made using the immunoSEQ multiplex PCR assay. Held by TCRdb, this immuneACCESS table contains in-frame sequences only and omits some clones. Under half of the omission traces to an unresolved V gene where checked; the cause of the rest is unknown. The sample yields roughly 34,000 clones; 87% were counted once. The top ten constitute 0.83% of the sample. Sequenced sample: CD45RA- memory CD4+ T cells from PBMCs. The sample's cell subset or site label is to be understood as: memory T cells sorted ex vivo from peripheral blood. The receptors were sampled from a human donor with narcolepsy.

This chain joins TRBV5-4 and TRBJ2-7; D could derive from TRBD1 or TRBD2 (5 bases each). The V end lost 3 bases, the J end lost 7 bases, and 14 bases lay between the germline ends. Germline V gives CDR1 SGHNT, CDR2 YYREEE (reference sequence). The CDR3 runs 13 residues. CDR3 nucleotide sequence: TGTGCCAGCAGCTCATTCGGGACGTCGGAGCAGTACTTC. This translates into CASSSFGTSEQYF.

CDR3 sequence reads: CASSYLGQGGTEAFF. In nucleotides, the CDR3 is TGTGCCAGCAGTTACCTGGGACAGGGTGGGACTGAAGCTTTCTTT. The rearrangement joins TRBV6-5 to TRBJ1-1; 9 bases are a match to TRBD1. The CDR3 has 15 residues. V lost 2 bases to trimming and J lost 5 bases; unmatched junction nucleotides: 6. CDR1 MNHEY and CDR2 SVGAGI come from the germline V gene.

The genes are TRBV2 and TRBJ2-5, with D possibly matching TRBD1 (6 bases). Germline-derived CDR1 and CDR2 are SNHLY and FYNNEI. The CDR3 has 16 residues. V lost 1 base to trimming and J lost 7 bases, with 19 bases between them. The CDR3 DNA reads TGTGCCAGCAGTGAAGAGGGGGTTCGGGGAATGGTGACCCAGTACTTC. This encodes CASSEEGVRGMVTQYF.

This clone was found once. The V and J genes are TRBV5-1 and TRBJ2-3; D is possibly TRBD2 (5 bases). The germline V gene encodes CDR1 SGHRS and CDR2 YFSETQ. V lost 2 bases, J lost 8 bases, and 6 bases lay in between. The CDR3 is 11 amino acids. CDR3 DNA: TGCGCCAGCAGCTTAGGAGGTACGCAGTATTTT. Encoded protein: CASSLGGTQYF.

Worth noting for this clone: At one end, the junction sequence differs from germline, possibly due to a read error. The chain employs TRBV2 and TRBJ2-1; 7 bases are a match to TRBD2. The CDR3 sequence is 13 residues long. The germline V gene encodes CDR1 SNHLY and CDR2 FYNNEI. The CDR3, as DNA: TGTGCCAGCAGTGGTCCCGGGGGGAATGGGCAGTTCTTC. It yields the protein CASSGPGGNGQFF.

Worth noting for this clone: The junction and the germline gene differ at one end; a read error may be behind it. The rearrangement joins TRBV7-2 to TRBJ1-2; 9 nucleotides match TRBD1. The CDR3 is 17 amino acids. Germline V gene data show CDR1 as SGHTA and CDR2 as FQGNSA. CDR3 in DNA: TGTGCCAGCAGCCTAGCCCGGGGACAGGGAATATCCTATGGCTACACCTTC. Translating it yields CASSLARGQGISYGYTF.

The chain uses TRBV28 and TRBJ1-5; D is perhaps TRBD1 (6 bases). The CDR3 has 15 residues. From germline, CDR1 is MDHEN and CDR2 SYDVKM. V was shortened by 3 bases and J by 1 base, with 10 bases between the two germline ends. The DNA for the CDR3 is TGTGCCAGCAGTTTGGGGACAAGGAGCAATCAGCCCCAGCATTTT. As protein: CASSLGTRSNQPQHF.

The rearrangement links TRBV29-1 to TRBJ1-2; D is ambiguous. V was cut by 3 bases and J by 9 bases, with 14 bases left in between. CDR1 and CDR2 from the germline V gene are SQVTM and ANQGSEA. The CDR3 sequence is 12 residues long. CDR3: CSVDGPQGRYTF. DNA for the CDR3: TGCAGCGTTGACGGACCCCAAGGGCGCTACACCTTC.

The chain links TRBV9 to TRBJ2-3, with D perhaps matching TRBD1 (6 bases). CDR3 size: 16 residues. In germline, CDR1 is SGDLS, CDR2 YYNGEE. V was cut by 0 bases and J by 3 bases, with 14 bases left in between. The CDR3 is CASSVGGRQTTDTQYF. The CDR3 DNA reads as TGTGCCAGCAGCGTAGGGGGGCGGCAGACTACAGATACGCAGTATTTT.

The J gene is TRBJ2-3, the V gene TRBV30, with D possibly matching TRBD1 (5 bases). Per germline, CDR1 GTSNPN and CDR2 SVGIG (reference sequence). V was shortened by 1 base and J by 14 bases, with 19 bases between the two germline ends. The CDR3 has 13 amino acids. The CDR3 here is CAWSAEWGFHAYF. The CDR3 DNA reads TGTGCCTGGAGTGCCGAGTGGGGCTTTCATGCGTATTTT.

The V gene is TRBV4-2, the J gene TRBJ1-5, with 9 bases aligning to TRBD1. With V trimmed by 3 bases and J by 3 bases, 6 bases remained unmatched. Germline V CDR1 and CDR2: LGHNA, YNFKEQ. CDR3 length: 16 amino acids. The CDR3 sequence is CASSQAGTGFNQPQHF. CDR3 DNA sequence: TGTGCCAGCAGCCAGGCCGGGACAGGGTTCAATCAGCCCCAGCATTTT.

This chain's CDR3 is CASTELDTQYF. CDR3 DNA sequence: TGTGCCAGCACTGAGCTGGATACGCAGTATTTT. The chain uses TRBV6-6 and TRBJ2-3; D gene ambiguous. This CDR3 has 11 amino acids. Germline CDR1 and CDR2: MNHNY and SVGAGI (reference sequence). Deletions cut 7 bases from V and 6 bases from J, with 8 bases between.

J is TRBJ1-1 and V is TRBV6-1; D gene unclear. The germline CDR1 and CDR2 sequences are MNHNS and SASEGT. The CDR3 has 12 residues. Trimming took 4 bases from V and 2 from J, leaving 5 bases between them. This CDR3 reads CASSVGNTEAFF. The CDR3 nucleotides are TGTGCCAGCAGTGTGGGAAACACTGAAGCTTTCTTT.